This T cell receptor beta chain was documented in a study of cytomegalovirus exposure and HLA in healthy donors. This clone has just a few counts. No antigen is known for it. Broader study findings: Through in vitro validation, a few CMV-associated chains were shown to be specific for CMV antigens. The records held CMV serostatus as the only immune exposure information. The classifier was said to identify cytomegalovirus status with high specificity and sensitivity. TRBV6-2, TRBV6-3 and other indistinguishable V segments were excluded.

From germline, CDR1 is SGHDT and CDR2 YYEEEE. The CDR3 contains 18 residues. The J segment lost 4 bases and the V segment lost 3 bases, leaving 15 bases of the junction unmatched. Primers included in the PCR were 60 Vbeta and 13 Jbeta primers. Using immunoSEQ multiplex PCR, the repertoire was profiled, and TCRdb retains in-frame clones only, with some absent. The top ten hold approximately 3.4% of the sample, which has roughly 60,000 clones, 60% to 85% seen once. Sequencing used PBMCs. The chain uses TRBV5-6 and TRBJ1-1; 10 positions match TRBD1. This clonotype was obtained from a woman between 40 and 55 years old in good health and CMV-seropositive. The CDR3 bases are TGTGCCAGCAGCTCGATAGGGACAGGGGCTTTGTGGTTCACTGAAGCTTTCTTT. Its translation: CASSSIGTGALWFTEAFF.